Listed here are 19 T cell receptor beta chains from one sample, sequenced in a study of blood T cell repertoires in COVID-19. Profiled with immunoSEQ multiplex PCR; TCRdb holds only in-frame clones, not every one. The sample shows under 75,000 clones, around 70% of them seen only once. The specimen sequenced was peripheral blood. The receptor set was obtained from a woman aged 45-60 years with active or convalescent COVID-19.

The genes are TRBV5-4 and TRBJ2-5, with D perhaps TRBD2 (6 bases). The germline V gene has CDR1 SGHNT and CDR2 YYREEE (reference sequence). The germline V and J ends were trimmed by 4 bases and 1 base, with 14 bases remaining between them. CDR3 length: 15 residues. The CDR3 here is CASSRAPSAQETQYF. The CDR3 nucleotides are TGTGCCAGCAGCCGAGCCCCTAGCGCCCAAGAGACCCAGTACTTC.

This rearrangement joins TRBV12-3 or TRBV12-4 to TRBJ1-5; perhaps TRBD1 as D (5 bases). The CDR3 has 13 residues. V lost 1 base, J lost 12 bases, and 13 bases lay in between. CDR3: CASSLETTARQHF. In DNA form, the CDR3 reads TGTGCCAGCAGTTTAGAGACGACAGCCCGCCAGCATTTT.

The genes are TRBV11-2 and TRBJ1-2; D call uncertain. Trimming cost V 1 base and J 2 bases, with 8 bases left between them. From germline, CDR1 is SGHAT and CDR2 FQNNGV. This CDR3 contains 14 residues. The CDR3 reads CASSLGGGNYGYTF. The CDR3 DNA reads as TGTGCCAGCAGCTTAGGAGGCGGGAACTATGGCTACACCTTC.

The chain couples TRBV5-1 to TRBJ1-3; D gene unclear. Germline V gene sequence: CDR1 SGHRS, CDR2 YFSETQ. This CDR3 has 14 amino acids. V lost 0 bases to trimming and J lost 4 bases, with 8 bases between them. The CDR3 DNA reads TGCGCCAGCAGCTTGGGGTCAAGCGGAAACACCATATATTTT. The encoded protein is CASSLGSSGNTIYF.

The chain has TRBV4-1 and TRBJ2-1; maybe TRBD1 (6 bases). V was cut by 4 bases and J by 2 bases, with 12 bases left in between. The CDR3 loop spans 15 amino acids. Germline V gene data show CDR1 as MGHRA and CDR2 as YSYEKL. DNA for the CDR3: TGCGCCAGCAGCCCCCGGCCAGGGGCCTACAATGAGCAGTTCTTC. Its protein is CASSPRPGAYNEQFF.

This clone occurred a few times. The chain couples TRBV20-1 to TRBJ1-4, with D unclear. V was trimmed by 6 bases and J by 10 bases, leaving 12 bases between them. Germline V gene data show CDR1 as DFQATT and CDR2 as SNEGSKA (reference sequence). The length of the CDR3 is 11 residues. CDR3: CSARRAGKLFF. CDR3 DNA: TGCAGTGCCCGGCGGGCCGGAAAACTGTTTTTT.

This clone is judged medium-sized. This sequence joins TRBV19 and TRBJ2-1; tentatively, D is TRBD1 (7 bases). V shed 3 bases and J shed 6 bases, with 15 bases lying between them. The CDR3 is 15 amino acids. Germline V CDR1 and CDR2: LNHDA, SQIVND (reference sequence). The CDR3 nucleotides read TGTGCCAGTAGTATTAGGACAGGAGGGGGCAATGAGCAGTTCTTC. The encoded protein is CASSIRTGGGNEQFF.

This chain links TRBV28 with TRBJ2-7; no firm D call. V was trimmed by 7 bases and J by 3 bases, leaving 16 bases between them. Germline CDR1 and CDR2: MDHEN and SYDVKM. The CDR3 has 14 residues. The CDR3 protein is CASTDRRRLYEQYF. CDR3 in DNA: TGTGCCAGCACTGATCGGCGGAGACTCTACGAGCAGTACTTC.

This clone is medium-sized by share. This chain connects TRBV6-6 to TRBJ1-5; TRBD1 is a possible D gene (6 bases). The CDR3 covers 14 residues. Germline V gene lookup returns CDR1 MNHNY and CDR2 SVGAGI (reference sequence). Trimming took 7 bases from V and 3 from J, leaving 13 bases between them. The CDR3 DNA reads as TGTGCCAGCAATCCCAGGGGAGACAATCAGCCCCAGCATTTT. This encodes CASNPRGDNQPQHF.

With regard to this clone: Germline is not matched at one junction end, which may reflect a read error. This rearrangement joins TRBV9 to TRBJ1-2; 8 nucleotides match TRBD1. The V gene's germline CDR1 is SGDLS and CDR2 YYNGEE. This CDR3 is built from 13 residues. This CDR3 is CASSDRTGYLITF. In DNA, the CDR3 is TGTGCCAGCAGCGATCGGACAGGGTATCTTATAACATTC.

This clone was picked up one time. This chain links TRBV7-2 with TRBJ1-2; D perhaps matches TRBD1 (5 bases). V dropped 6 bases and J dropped 2 bases, with 16 bases sitting between them. Germline CDR1 is SGHTA and CDR2 is FQGNSA. The CDR3 runs to 15 residues. The CDR3 spells CASRFSLGQNYGYTF. The CDR3 DNA is TGTGCCAGCAGATTCAGTCTGGGGCAGAACTATGGCTACACCTTC.

CDR3 DNA: TGTGCCAGTAGTATAGGCTTCGGACAGGGCGGGTCCTACAATGAGCAGTTCTTC. It encodes CASSIGFGQGGSYNEQFF. The chain joins TRBV19 to TRBJ2-1, with 8 bases that match TRBD1. This CDR3 is 18 amino acids long. Germline trimming cut 1 base from V and 1 base from J; bases unmatched to any gene: 9. CDR1 is LNHDA and CDR2 is SQIVND in the germline V gene (reference sequence).

The chain couples TRBV3-1 (or the pseudogene TRBV3-2) to TRBJ2-7; no clear D gene. V shed 4 bases and J shed 1 base, with 11 bases lying between them. Germline assignment: CDR1 LGHDT and CDR2 YNNKEL (reference sequence). CDR3 length: 14 residues. The chain's CDR3 is CASSPNTVSYEQYF. In nucleotides, the CDR3 is TGTGCCAGCAGCCCGAATACTGTGTCCTACGAGCAGTACTTC.

This chain joins TRBV6-2 or TRBV6-3 and TRBJ2-5, with D perhaps matching TRBD2 (6 bases). Germline lookup yields CDR1 MNHEY and CDR2 SVGEGT. The CDR3 totals 13 residues. Trimming removed 5 bases at V and 5 bases at J, with 12 bases between. The CDR3 coding sequence is TGTGCCAGCAGTCGGAGGGCCGGGGAGACCCAGTACTTC. Protein product: CASSRRAGETQYF.

V usage is TRBV5-4 and J usage is TRBJ2-7; 8 bases agree with TRBD2. The V and J ends lost 2 bases and 2 bases, in that order; junction bases with no gene match: 3. Germline V gives CDR1 SGHNT, CDR2 YYREEE (reference sequence). CDR3 length: 14 amino acids. The chain's CDR3 is CASSLAGVAYEQYF. CDR3 in DNA: TGTGCCAGCAGCTTAGCGGGAGTGGCCTACGAGCAGTACTTC.

V is TRBV30 and J is TRBJ2-1, with 12 bases fitting TRBD2. Germline CDR1 and CDR2: GTSNPN and SVGIG (reference sequence). V lost 0 bases to trimming and J lost 9 bases; unmatched junction nucleotides: 6. The CDR3 runs 15 residues. In DNA, the CDR3 is TGTGCCTGGAGTGTGCGGACTAGCGGGAATCCTGAGCAGTTCTTC. Its protein is CAWSVRTSGNPEQFF. The full variable domain, completed using reference TRBV30 and TRBJ2-1, is SQTIHQWPATLVQPVGSPLSLECTVEGTSNPNLYWYRQAAGRGLQLLFYSVGIGQISSEVPQNLSASRPQDRQFILSSKKLLLSDSGFYLCAWSVRTSGNPEQFFGPGTRLTVL.

The chain carries TRBV6-6 and TRBJ1-2, with D uncertain. V shed 7 bases and J shed 4 bases, with 7 bases lying between them. Germline V gene data show CDR1 as MNHNY and CDR2 as SVGAGI (reference sequence). The CDR3 has 11 amino acids. The CDR3 coding sequence is TGTGCCAGCACCAGAGGCTATGGCTACACCTTC. It is translated as CASTRGYGYTF.

In its sample, this clone was seen a few times. This chain uses TRBV20-1 with TRBJ1-1; no clear D. Germline V lookup: CDR1 DFQATT, CDR2 SNEGSKA (reference sequence). The CDR3 sequence is 12 residues long. V gave up 3 bases and J gave up 1 base, with 6 bases separating them. The CDR3 DNA follows: TGCAGTGCTAGTCCCAGGAACACTGAAGCTTTCTTT. As protein: CSASPRNTEAFF.

The V call is TRBV3-1 (or the pseudogene TRBV3-2), the J call TRBJ2-7, with 8 bases identical to TRBD1. Germline CDR1 and CDR2: LGHDT and YNNKEL (reference sequence). There are 16 residues in the CDR3. V dropped 2 bases and J dropped 1; count of bases not matched to a gene: 7. The DNA of the CDR3 is TGTGCCAGCAGCCAATTCTCTCGACAGGGGTCCTACGAGCAGTACTTC. It specifies CASSQFSRQGSYEQYF.